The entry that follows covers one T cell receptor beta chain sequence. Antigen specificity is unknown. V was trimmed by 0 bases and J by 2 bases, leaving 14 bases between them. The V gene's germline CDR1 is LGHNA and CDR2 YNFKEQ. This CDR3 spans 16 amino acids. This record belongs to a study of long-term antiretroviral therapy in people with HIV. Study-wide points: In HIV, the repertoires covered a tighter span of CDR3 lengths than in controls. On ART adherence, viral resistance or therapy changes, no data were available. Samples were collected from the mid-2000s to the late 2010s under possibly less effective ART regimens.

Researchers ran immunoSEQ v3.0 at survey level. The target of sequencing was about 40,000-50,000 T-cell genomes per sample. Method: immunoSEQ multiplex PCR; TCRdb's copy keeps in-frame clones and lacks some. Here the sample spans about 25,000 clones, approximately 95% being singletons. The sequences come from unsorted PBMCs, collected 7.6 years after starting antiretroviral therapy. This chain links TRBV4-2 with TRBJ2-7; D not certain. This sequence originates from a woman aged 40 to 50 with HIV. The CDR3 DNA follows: TGTGCCAGCAGCCAAGATCTTGGTACAGTCCCCTACGAGCAGTACTTC. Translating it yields CASSQDLGTVPYEQYF.